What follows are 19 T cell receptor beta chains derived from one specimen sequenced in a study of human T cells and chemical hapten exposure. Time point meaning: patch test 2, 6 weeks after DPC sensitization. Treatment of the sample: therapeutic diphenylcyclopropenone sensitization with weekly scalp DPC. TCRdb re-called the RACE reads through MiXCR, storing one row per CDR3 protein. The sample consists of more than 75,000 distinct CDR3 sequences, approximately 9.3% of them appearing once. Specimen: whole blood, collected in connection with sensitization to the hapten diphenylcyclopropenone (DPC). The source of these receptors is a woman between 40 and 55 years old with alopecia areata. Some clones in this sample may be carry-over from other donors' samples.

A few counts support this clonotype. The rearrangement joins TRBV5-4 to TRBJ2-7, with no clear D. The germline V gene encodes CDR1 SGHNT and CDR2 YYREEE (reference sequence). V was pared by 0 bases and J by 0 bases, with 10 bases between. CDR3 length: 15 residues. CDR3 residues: CASSLVGRSSYEQYF. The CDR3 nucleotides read TGTGCCAGCAGCTTGGTCGGAAGGAGCTCCTACGAGCAGTACTTC.

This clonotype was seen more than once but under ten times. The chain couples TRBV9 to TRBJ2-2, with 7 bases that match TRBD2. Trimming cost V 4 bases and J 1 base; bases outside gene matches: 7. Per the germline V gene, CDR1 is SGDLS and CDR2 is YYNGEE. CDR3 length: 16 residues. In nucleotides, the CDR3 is TGTGCCAGCAGCCGACGGCAGCGGGAGAACACCGGGGAGCTGTTTTTT. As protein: CASSRRQRENTGELFF.

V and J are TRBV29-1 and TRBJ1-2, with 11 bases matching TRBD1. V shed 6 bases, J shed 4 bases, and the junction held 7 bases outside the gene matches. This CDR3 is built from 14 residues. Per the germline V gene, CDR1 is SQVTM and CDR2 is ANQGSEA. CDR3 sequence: CSVPGTGGSYGYTF. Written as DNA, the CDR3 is TGCAGCGTGCCCGGGACAGGGGGATCCTATGGCTACACCTTC.

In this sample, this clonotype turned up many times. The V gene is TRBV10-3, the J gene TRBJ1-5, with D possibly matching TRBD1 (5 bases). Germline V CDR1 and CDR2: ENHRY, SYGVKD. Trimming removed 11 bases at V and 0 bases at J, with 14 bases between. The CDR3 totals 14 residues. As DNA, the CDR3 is TGTGCCGCCAGGGCCGACGTTAGCAATCAGCCCCAGCATTTT. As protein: CAARADVSNQPQHF.

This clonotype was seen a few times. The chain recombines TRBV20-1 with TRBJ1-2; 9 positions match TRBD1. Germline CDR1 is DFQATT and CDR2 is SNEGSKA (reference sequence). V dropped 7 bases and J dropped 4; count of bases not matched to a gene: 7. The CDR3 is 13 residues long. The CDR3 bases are TGCAGTGTTTACGTGACAGGGGGCTATGGCTACACCTTC. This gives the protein CSVYVTGGYGYTF.

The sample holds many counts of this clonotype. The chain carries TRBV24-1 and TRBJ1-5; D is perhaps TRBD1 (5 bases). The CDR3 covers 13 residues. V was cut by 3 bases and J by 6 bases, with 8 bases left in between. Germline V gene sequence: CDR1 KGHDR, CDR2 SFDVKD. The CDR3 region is CATSDPQGQPQHF. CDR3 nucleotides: TGTGCCACCAGTGATCCGCAGGGTCAGCCCCAGCATTTT.

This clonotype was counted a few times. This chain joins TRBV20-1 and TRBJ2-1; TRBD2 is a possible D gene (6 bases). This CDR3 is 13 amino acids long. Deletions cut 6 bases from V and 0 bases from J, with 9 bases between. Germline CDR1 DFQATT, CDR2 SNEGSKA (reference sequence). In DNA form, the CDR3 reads TGCAGTGCCGGAGGGAGCTCCTACAATGAGCAGTTCTTC. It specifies CSAGGSSYNEQFF.

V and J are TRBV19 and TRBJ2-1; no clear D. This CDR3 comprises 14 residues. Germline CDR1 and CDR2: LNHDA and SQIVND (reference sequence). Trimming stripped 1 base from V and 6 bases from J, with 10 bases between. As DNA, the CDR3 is TGTGCCAGTAGTATAGGAGGTAGCCTCAATGAGCAGTTCTTC. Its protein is CASSIGGSLNEQFF.

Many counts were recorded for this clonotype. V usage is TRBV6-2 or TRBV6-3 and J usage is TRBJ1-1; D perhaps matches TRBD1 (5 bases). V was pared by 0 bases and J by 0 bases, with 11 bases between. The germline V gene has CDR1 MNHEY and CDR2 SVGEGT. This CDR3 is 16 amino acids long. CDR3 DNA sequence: TGTGCCAGCAGTTACTCGAACGGGGCCTTGAACACTGAAGCTTTCTTT. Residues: CASSYSNGALNTEAFF.

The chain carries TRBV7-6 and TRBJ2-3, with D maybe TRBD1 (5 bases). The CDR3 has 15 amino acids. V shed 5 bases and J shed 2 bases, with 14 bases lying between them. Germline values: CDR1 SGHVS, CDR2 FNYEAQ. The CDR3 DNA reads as TGTGCCAGCAGCGGGGCCCCGGCCCCCACAGATACGCAGTATTTT. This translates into CASSGAPAPTDTQYF.

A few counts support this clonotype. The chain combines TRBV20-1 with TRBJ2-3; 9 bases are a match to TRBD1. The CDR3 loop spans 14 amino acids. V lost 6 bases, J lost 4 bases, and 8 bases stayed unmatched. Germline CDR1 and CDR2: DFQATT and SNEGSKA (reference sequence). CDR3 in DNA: TGCAGTGCCTCACAGGGGGCTGGCCCAGATACGCAGTATTTT. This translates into CSASQGAGPDTQYF.

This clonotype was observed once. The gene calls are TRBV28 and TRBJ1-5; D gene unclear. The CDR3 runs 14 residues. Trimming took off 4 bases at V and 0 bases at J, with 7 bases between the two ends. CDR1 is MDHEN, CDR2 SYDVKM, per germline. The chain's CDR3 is CASSWLNSNQPQHF. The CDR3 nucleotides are TGTGCCAGCAGTTGGTTGAATAGCAATCAGCCCCAGCATTTT.

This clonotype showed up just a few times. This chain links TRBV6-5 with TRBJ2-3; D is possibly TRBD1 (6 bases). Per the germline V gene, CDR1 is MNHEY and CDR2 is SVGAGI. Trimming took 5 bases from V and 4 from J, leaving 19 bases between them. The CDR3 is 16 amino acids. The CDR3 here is CASSKPQGPFADTQYF. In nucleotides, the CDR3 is TGTGCCAGCAGTAAGCCCCAGGGGCCGTTTGCAGATACGCAGTATTTT.

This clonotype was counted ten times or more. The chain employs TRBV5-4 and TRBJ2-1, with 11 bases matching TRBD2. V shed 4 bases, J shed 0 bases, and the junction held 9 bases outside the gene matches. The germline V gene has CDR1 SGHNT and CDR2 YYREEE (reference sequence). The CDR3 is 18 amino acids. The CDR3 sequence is CASSRLAGTRASYNEQFF. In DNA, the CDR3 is TGTGCCAGCAGCCGACTAGCGGGAACGCGAGCCTCCTACAATGAGCAGTTCTTC.

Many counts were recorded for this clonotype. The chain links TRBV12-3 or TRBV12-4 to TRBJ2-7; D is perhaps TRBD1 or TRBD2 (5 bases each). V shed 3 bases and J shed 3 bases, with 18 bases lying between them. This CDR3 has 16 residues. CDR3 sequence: CASSLGHSRESYEQYF. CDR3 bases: TGTGCCAGCAGTTTGGGGCACAGCAGGGAGAGCTACGAGCAGTACTTC.

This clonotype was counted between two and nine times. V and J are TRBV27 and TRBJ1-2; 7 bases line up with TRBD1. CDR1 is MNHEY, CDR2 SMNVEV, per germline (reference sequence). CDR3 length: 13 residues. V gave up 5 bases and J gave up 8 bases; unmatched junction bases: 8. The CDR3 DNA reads TGTGCCAGCAGTCCCTGGGACAGATGGGGCTACACCTTC. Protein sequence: CASSPWDRWGYTF.

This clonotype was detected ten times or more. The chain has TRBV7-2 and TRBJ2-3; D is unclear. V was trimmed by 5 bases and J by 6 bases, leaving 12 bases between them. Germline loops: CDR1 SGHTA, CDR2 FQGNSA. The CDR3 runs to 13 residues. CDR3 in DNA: TGTGCCAGCAGCCTCTCAAACTTGGATACGCAGTATTTT. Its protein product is CASSLSNLDTQYF.

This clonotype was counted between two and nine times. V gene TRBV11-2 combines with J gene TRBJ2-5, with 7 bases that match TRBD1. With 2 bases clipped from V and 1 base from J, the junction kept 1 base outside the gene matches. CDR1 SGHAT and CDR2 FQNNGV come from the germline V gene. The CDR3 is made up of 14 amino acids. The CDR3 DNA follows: TGTGCCAGCAGCTTACACAGGGGCCAAGAGACCCAGTACTTC. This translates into CASSLHRGQETQYF.

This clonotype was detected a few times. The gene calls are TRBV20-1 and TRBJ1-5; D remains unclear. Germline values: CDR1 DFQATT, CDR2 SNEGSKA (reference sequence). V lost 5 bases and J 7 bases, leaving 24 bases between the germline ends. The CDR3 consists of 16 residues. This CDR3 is CSAFPQSSARVQPQHF. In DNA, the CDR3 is TGCAGTGCTTTTCCCCAATCCTCCGCGCGGGTCCAGCCCCAGCATTTT.